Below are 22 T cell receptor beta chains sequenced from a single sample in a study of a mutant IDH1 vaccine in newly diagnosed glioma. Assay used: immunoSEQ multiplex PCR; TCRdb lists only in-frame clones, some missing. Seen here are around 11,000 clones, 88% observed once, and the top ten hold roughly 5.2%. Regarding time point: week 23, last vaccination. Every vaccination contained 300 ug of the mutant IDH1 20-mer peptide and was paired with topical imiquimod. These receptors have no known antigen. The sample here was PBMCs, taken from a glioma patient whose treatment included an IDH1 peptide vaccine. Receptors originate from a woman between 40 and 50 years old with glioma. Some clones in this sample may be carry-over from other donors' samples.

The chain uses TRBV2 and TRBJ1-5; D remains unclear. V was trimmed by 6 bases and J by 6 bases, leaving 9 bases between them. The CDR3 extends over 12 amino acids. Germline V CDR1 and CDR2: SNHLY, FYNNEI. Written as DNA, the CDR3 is TGTGCCAGCAGCCGCATGACTCAGCCCCAGCATTTT. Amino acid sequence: CASSRMTQPQHF.

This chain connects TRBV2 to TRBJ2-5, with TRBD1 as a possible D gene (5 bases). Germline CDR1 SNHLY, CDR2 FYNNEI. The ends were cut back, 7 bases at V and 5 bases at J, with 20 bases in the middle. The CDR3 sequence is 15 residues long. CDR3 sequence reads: CASKELGLDLETQYF. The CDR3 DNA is TGTGCCAGCAAGGAGTTGGGGCTAGATTTGGAGACCCAGTACTTC.

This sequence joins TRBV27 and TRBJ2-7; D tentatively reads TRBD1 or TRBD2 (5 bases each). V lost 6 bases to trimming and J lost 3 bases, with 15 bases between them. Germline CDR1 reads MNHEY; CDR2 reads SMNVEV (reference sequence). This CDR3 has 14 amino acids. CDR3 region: CASRSRDGYYEQYF. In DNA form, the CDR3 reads TGTGCCAGCAGGAGTCGGGACGGTTACTACGAGCAGTACTTC.

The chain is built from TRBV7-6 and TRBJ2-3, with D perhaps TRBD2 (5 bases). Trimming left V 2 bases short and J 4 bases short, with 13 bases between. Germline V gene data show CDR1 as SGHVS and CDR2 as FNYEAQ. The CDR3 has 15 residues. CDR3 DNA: TGTGCCAGCAGCTTAAACGGGATTGGTGCAGATACGCAGTATTTT. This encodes CASSLNGIGADTQYF.

In DNA form, the CDR3 reads TGTGCCAGCTCACCCCCCAGCGGACAGTTCAACGAGCAGTACTTC. This sequence encodes CASSPPSGQFNEQYF. The chain links TRBV18 to TRBJ2-7; D is perhaps TRBD1 (6 bases). The germline V gene encodes CDR1 KGHSH and CDR2 LQKENI. CDR3 size: 15 residues. V was cut by 3 bases and J by 5 bases, with 17 bases left in between.

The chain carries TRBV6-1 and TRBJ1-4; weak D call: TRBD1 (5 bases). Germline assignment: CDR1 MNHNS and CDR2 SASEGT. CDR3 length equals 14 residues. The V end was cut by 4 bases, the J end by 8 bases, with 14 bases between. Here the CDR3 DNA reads TGTGCCAGCAGTGCTCCCGGGACGGGGGAAAAACTGTTTTTT. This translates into CASSAPGTGEKLFF.

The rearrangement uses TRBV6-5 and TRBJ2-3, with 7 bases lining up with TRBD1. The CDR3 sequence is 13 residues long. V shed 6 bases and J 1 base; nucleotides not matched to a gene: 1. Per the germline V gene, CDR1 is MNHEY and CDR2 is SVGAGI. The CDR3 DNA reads TGTGCCAGCAGGGGGACAGGCACAGATACGCAGTATTTT. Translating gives CASRGTGTDTQYF.

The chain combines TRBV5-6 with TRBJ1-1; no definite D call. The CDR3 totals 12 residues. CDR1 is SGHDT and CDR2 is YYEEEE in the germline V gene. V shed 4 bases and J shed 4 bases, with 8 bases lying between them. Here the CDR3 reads CASSLQATEAFF. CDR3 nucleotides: TGTGCCAGCAGCCTACAAGCCACTGAAGCTTTCTTT.

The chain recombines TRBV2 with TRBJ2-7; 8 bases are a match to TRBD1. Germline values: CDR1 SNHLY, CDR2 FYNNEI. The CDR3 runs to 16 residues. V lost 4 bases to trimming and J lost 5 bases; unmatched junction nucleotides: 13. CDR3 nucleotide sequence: TGTGCCAGCAGTGCACGAGTCGCAGGGGGCAAGCACGAGCAGTACTTC. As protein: CASSARVAGGKHEQYF.

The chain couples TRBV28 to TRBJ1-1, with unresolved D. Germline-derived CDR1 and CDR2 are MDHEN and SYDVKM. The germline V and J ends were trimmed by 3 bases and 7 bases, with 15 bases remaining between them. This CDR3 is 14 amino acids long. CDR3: CASSFNHAGSEAFF. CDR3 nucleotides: TGTGCCAGCAGTTTCAATCACGCCGGCAGTGAAGCTTTCTTT.

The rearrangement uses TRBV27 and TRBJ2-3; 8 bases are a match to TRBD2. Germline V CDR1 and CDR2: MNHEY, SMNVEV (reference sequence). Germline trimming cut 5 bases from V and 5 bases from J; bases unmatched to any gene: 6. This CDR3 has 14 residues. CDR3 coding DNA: TGTGCCAGCAGTCTGGGACGGGGGGGAGATACGCAGTATTTT. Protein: CASSLGRGGDTQYF.

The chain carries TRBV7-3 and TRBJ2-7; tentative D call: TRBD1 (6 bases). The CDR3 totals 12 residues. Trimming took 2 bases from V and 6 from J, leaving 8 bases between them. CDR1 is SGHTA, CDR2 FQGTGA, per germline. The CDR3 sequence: CASSLEGGEQYF. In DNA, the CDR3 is TGTGCCAGCAGCTTAGAAGGGGGCGAGCAGTACTTC.

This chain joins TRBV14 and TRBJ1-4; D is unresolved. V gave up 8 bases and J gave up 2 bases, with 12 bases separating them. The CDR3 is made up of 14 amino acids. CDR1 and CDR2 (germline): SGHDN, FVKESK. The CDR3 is CASCPTGTNEKLFF. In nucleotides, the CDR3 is TGTGCCAGCTGCCCCACGGGGACTAATGAAAAACTGTTTTTT.

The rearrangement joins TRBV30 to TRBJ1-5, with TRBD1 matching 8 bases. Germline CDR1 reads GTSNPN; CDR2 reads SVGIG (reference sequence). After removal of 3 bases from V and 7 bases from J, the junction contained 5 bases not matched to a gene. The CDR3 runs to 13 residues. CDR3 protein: CAWSLTGDQPQHF. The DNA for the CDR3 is TGTGCCTGGAGCTTGACAGGGGACCAGCCCCAGCATTTT.

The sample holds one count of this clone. CDR3 nucleotide sequence: TGTGCCAGCAGCCGAGACAATGAGCAGTTCTTC. It encodes CASSRDNEQFF. This sequence joins TRBV14 and TRBJ2-1; D gene unclear. The germline gives CDR1 SGHDN, CDR2 FVKESK. The ends were cut back, 4 bases at V and 5 bases at J, with 3 bases in the middle. The CDR3 runs 11 residues.

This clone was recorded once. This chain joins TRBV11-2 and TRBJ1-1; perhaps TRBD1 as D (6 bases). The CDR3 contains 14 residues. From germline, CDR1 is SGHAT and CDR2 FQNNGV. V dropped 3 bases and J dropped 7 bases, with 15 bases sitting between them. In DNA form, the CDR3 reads TGTGCCAGCAGCTTGGCGATAGGGGGGAATGAAGCTTTCTTT. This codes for CASSLAIGGNEAFF. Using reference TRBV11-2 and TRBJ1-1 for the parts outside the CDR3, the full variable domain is EAGVAQSPRYKIIEKRQSVAFWCNPISGHATLYWYQQILGQGPKLLIQFQNNGVVDDSQLPKDRFSAERLKGVDSTLKIQPAKLEDSAVYLCASSLAIGGNEAFFGQGTRLTVV.

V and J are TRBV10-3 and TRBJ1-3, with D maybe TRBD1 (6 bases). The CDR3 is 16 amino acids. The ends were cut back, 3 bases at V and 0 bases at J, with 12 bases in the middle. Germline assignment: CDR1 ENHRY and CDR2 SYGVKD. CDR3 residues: CAISDLGQSSGNTIYF. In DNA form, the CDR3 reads TGTGCCATCAGTGATCTTGGACAGAGCTCTGGAAACACCATATATTTT.

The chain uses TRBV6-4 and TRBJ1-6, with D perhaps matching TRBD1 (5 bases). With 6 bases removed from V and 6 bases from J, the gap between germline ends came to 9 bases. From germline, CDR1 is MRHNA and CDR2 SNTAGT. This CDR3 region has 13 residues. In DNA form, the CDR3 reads TGTGCCAGCAGACGGGACTTTAATTCACCCCTCCACTTT. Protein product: CASRRDFNSPLHF.

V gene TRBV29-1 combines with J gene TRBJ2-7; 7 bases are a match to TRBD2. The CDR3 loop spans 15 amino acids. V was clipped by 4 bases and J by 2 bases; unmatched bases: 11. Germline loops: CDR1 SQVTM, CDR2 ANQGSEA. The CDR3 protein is CSVVPTSSSTYEQYF. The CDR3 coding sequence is TGCAGCGTTGTCCCGACTAGCTCAAGTACCTACGAGCAGTACTTC.

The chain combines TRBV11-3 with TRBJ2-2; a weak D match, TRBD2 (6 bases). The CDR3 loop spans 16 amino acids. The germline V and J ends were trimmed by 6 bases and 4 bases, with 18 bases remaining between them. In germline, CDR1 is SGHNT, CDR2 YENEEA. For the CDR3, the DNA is TGTGCCAGCAGGCAGACCGCGGGGAGTGTCACCGGGGAGCTGTTTTTT. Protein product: CASRQTAGSVTGELFF.

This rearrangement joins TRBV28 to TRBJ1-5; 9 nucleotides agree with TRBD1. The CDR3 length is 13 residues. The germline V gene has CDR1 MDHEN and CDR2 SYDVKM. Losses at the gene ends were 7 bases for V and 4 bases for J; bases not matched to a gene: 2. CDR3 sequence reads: CASIGQGNQPQHF. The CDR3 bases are TGTGCCAGCATCGGACAGGGGAATCAGCCCCAGCATTTT.

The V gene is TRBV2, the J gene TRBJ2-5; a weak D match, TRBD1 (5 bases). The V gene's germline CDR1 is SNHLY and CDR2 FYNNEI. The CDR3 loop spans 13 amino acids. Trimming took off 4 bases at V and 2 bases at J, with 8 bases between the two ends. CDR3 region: CASSGQIQETQYF. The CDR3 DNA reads TGTGCCAGCAGTGGACAGATACAAGAGACCCAGTACTTC.